Only one count was recorded for the clone carrying this TCR beta chain. TCRdb's copy holds only in-frame clones and misses some; the assay was immunoSEQ multiplex PCR. This table has roughly 290,000 clones, 80% to 90% appearing once. Membership in each cohort depended on participant-reported clinical history. The data were obtained in a study of blood T cell repertoires in COVID-19. On the study more broadly: Whether acute or convalescent, the COVID-19 samples came from the United States, Italy and Spain. The analysed material was cDNA or gDNA that came from T cells, B-cell-depleted T cells, or PBMCs.

The CDR3 runs to 14 residues. CDR1 and CDR2 from the germline V gene are SGHNT and YENEEA. After removal of 5 bases from V and 7 bases from J, the junction contained 6 bases not matched to a gene. The chain uses TRBV11-3 and TRBJ2-7; 12 nucleotides line up with TRBD1. The receptor was isolated from a woman aged 25 to 39 who had recovered from COVID-19. Material: PBMCs or T cells enriched from blood (not recorded which). CDR3 sequence: CASSPGQGAWEQYF. Written as DNA, the CDR3 is TGTGCCAGCAGCCCGGGACAGGGGGCGTGGGAGCAGTACTTC.